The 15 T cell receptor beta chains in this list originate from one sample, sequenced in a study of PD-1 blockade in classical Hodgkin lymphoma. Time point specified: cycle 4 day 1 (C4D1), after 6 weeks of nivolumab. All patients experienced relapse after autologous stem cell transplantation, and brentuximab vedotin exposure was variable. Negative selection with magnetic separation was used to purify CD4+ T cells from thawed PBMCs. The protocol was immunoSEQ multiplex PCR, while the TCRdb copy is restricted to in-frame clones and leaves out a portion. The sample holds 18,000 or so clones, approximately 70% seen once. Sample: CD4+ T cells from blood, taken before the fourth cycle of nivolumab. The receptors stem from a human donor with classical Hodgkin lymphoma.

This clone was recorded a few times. The CDR3 bases are TGTGCCAGCAGCCGAGGCCTGAACACTGAAGCTTTCTTT. Protein product: CASSRGLNTEAFF. The rearrangement links TRBV6-1 to TRBJ1-1, with D unclear. The CDR3 length is 13 residues. V dropped 6 bases and J dropped 0 bases, with 8 bases sitting between them. Germline values: CDR1 MNHNS, CDR2 SASEGT.

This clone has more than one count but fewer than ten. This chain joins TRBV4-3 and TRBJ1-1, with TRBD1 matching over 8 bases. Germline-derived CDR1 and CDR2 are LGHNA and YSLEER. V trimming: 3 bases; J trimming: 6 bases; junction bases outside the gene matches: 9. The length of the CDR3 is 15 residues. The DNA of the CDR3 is TGCGCCAGCAGCCACACCGACAGGGGAACCCCTGAAGCTTTCTTT. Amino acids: CASSHTDRGTPEAFF.

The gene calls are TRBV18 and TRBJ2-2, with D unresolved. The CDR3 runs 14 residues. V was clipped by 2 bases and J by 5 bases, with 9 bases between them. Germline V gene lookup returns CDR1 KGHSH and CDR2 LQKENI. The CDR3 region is CASSPLRETGELFF. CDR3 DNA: TGTGCCAGCTCACCATTAAGGGAAACCGGGGAGCTGTTTTTT.

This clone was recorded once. As DNA, the CDR3 is TGTGCCAGCAGCTGGCGGGACAAATACGAGCAGTACTTC. It encodes CASSWRDKYEQYF. The chain has TRBV11-3 and TRBJ2-7; D may be TRBD1 or TRBD2 (6 bases each). V was trimmed by 4 bases and J by 4 bases, leaving 11 bases between them. Germline V gene lookup returns CDR1 SGHNT and CDR2 YENEEA. The CDR3 has 13 residues.

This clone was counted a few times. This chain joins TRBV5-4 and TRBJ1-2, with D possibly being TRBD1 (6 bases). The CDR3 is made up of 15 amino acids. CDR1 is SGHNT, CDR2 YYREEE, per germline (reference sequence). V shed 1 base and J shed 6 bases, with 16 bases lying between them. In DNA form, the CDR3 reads TGTGCCAGCAGCTTGTTTGTCTTACAGGGCGATGGCTACACCTTC. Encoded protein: CASSLFVLQGDGYTF. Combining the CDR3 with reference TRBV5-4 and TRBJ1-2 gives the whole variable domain ETGVTQSPTHLIKTRGQQVTLRCSSQSGHNTVSWYQQALGQGPQFIFQYYREEENGRGNFPPRFSGLQFPNYSSELNVNALELDDSALYLCASSLFVLQGDGYTFGSGTRLTVV.

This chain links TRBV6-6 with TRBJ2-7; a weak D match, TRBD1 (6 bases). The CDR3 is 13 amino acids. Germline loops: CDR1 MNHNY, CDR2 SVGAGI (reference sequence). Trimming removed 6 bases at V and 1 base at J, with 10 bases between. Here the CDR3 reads CASRDRFSYEQYF. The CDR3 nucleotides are TGTGCCAGCAGGGACAGATTTTCCTACGAGCAGTACTTC.

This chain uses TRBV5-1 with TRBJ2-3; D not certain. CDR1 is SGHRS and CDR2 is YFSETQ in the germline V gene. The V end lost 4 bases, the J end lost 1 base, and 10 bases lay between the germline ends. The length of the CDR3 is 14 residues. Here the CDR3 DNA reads TGCGCCAGCAGCCAGGCCAGGCGCACAGATACGCAGTATTTT. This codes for CASSQARRTDTQYF.

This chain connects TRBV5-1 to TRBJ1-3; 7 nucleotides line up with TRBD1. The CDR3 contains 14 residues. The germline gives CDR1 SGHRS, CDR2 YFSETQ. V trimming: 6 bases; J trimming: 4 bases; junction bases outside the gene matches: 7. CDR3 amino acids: CASNSGTEGNTIYF. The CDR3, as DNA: TGCGCCAGCAACTCCGGGACAGAAGGAAACACCATATATTTT.

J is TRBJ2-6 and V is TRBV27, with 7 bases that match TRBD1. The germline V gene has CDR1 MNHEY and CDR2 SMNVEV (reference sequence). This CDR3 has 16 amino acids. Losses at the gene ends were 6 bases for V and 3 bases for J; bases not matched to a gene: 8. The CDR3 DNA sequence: TGTGCCAGCAGGCCGGCTAGGGGGCTTGGGGCCAACGTCCTGACTTTC. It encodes CASRPARGLGANVLTF.

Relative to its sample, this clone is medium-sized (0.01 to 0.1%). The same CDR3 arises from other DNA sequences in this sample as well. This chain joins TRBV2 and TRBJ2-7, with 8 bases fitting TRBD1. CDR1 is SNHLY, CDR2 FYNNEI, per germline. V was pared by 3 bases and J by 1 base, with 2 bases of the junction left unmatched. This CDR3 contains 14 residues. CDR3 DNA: TGTGCCAGCAGTGACCAGGGGGCATCCTACGAGCAGTACTTC. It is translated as CASSDQGASYEQYF.

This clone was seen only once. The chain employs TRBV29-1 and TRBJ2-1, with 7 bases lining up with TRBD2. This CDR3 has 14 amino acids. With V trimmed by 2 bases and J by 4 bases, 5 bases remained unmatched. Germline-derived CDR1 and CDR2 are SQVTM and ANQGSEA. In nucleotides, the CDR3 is TGCAGCGTTGAACGACGGGAGGCGTACAATGAGCAGTTCTTC. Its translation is CSVERREAYNEQFF.

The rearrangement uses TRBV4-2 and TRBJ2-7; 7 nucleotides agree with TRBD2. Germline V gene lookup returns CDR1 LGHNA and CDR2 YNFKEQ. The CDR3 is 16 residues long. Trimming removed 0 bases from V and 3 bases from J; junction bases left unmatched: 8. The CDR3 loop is CASSQDHPGLRYEQYF. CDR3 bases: TGTGCCAGCAGCCAAGACCATCCGGGACTACGCTACGAGCAGTACTTC.

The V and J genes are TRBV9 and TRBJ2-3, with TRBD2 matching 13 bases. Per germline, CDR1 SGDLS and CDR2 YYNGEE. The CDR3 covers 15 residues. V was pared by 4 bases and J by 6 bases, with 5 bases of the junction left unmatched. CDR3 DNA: TGTGCCAGCAGCCCGACTAGCGGGGGGTGGGATACGCAGTATTTT. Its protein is CASSPTSGGWDTQYF.

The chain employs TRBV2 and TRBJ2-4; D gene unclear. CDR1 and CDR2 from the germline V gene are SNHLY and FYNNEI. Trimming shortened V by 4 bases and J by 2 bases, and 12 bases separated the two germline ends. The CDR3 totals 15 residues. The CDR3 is CASSGGAMPKNIQYF. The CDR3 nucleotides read TGTGCCAGCAGTGGTGGTGCAATGCCCAAAAACATTCAGTACTTC.

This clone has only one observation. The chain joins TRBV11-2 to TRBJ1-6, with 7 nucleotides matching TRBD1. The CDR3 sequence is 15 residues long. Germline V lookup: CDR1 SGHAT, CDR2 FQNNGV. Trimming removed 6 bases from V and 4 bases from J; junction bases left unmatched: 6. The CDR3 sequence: CASRTGQTYNSPLHF. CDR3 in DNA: TGTGCCAGCAGGACGGGACAGACTTATAATTCACCCCTCCACTTT.